A single sample gave rise to the 7 T cell receptor beta chains below, sequenced in a study of vaccination effects on CD4 cells after COVID-19. Clones were read by immunoSEQ multiplex PCR, and TCRdb kept only the in-frame ones, dropping some. There are around 37,000 clones in the sample; 60% to 75% occur only once, and around 3% lies in the top ten. For these receptors, no antigen is known. Having been cultured for roughly 9 days, the cells underwent CD4+ T cell isolation. Sequenced material: CD4+ T cells from PBMCs cultured without peptide, taken before COVID-19 vaccination. The receptors were sampled from a human donor who received a COVID-19 vaccine.

The chain combines TRBV10-3 with TRBJ2-2; 11 nucleotides line up with TRBD2. The germline V gene encodes CDR1 ENHRY and CDR2 SYGVKD. V shed 11 bases and J 6 bases; nucleotides not matched to a gene: 8. The CDR3 loop spans 14 amino acids. The CDR3, as DNA: TGTGCCGCCGCTAGCGGGAGGAGGTCCGGGGAGCTGTTTTTT. This gives the protein CAAASGRRSGELFF.

The chain uses TRBV3-1 (or the pseudogene TRBV3-2) and TRBJ1-1, with a weak D call TRBD1 (6 bases). Trimming stripped 9 bases from V and 1 base from J, with 12 bases between. The V gene's germline CDR1 is LGHDT and CDR2 YNNKEL (reference sequence). This CDR3 region has 13 residues. The CDR3 region has the DNA TGTGCCAGAAGGGGGGGTCGGAACACTGAAGCTTTCTTT. This translates into CARRGGRNTEAFF.

There are a few counts of this clone. The chain recombines TRBV14 with TRBJ1-4; the D gene is possibly TRBD1 (6 bases). Germline V gene data show CDR1 as SGHDN and CDR2 as FVKESK. Trimming shortened V by 1 base and J by 8 bases, and 14 bases separated the two germline ends. This CDR3 has 15 amino acids. The DNA for the CDR3 is TGTGCCAGCAGCCAAGTAGGGGGTACGAAGGAAAAACTGTTTTTT. Translating gives CASSQVGGTKEKLFF.

The chain carries TRBV4-1 and TRBJ2-1, with 13 bases matching TRBD2. The V and J ends lost 3 bases and 0 bases, in that order; junction bases with no gene match: 5. The CDR3 loop spans 18 amino acids. The germline V gene has CDR1 MGHRA and CDR2 YSYEKL. This CDR3 reads CASSQTSGRRASYNEQFF. In DNA form, the CDR3 reads TGCGCCAGCAGCCAGACTAGCGGGAGGAGGGCCTCCTACAATGAGCAGTTCTTC.

This chain uses TRBV6-6 with TRBJ1-1; tentative D call: TRBD1 (5 bases). The V and J ends lost 2 bases and 6 bases respectively, with 16 bases between them. This CDR3 is built from 15 residues. Germline assignment: CDR1 MNHNY and CDR2 SVGAGI (reference sequence). CDR3 loop: CASSYLPGLFPEAFF. CDR3 DNA: TGTGCCAGCAGTTACCTGCCAGGGTTATTCCCTGAAGCTTTCTTT.

The chain carries TRBV29-1 and TRBJ1-1; D is unclear. CDR1 is SQVTM, CDR2 ANQGSEA, per germline. Trimming pared 8 bases from V and 10 bases from J, leaving 14 bases between. The CDR3 consists of 10 residues. CDR3 amino acids: CSHGPERAFF. The CDR3 DNA reads TGCAGCCACGGGCCGGAAAGAGCTTTCTTT.

This clone has only a few counts. The rearrangement joins TRBV24-1 to TRBJ2-7; D gene uncertain. V was trimmed by 6 bases and J by 6 bases, leaving 14 bases between them. CDR3 size: 13 residues. The germline CDR1 and CDR2 sequences are KGHDR and SFDVKD. The CDR3 protein is CATSQDAVGEQYF. The CDR3 nucleotides read TGTGCCACCAGTCAAGACGCCGTGGGCGAGCAGTACTTC.